The source of this T cell receptor beta chain is a study of OX40 agonist ivuxolimab in advanced cancers. Measured with immunoSEQ multiplex PCR; TCRdb has only the in-frame clones, and not every one. Of tens of thousands of clones listed, around 87% were seen once; the top ten hold roughly 2.6%. Study results and caveats: CD8+ T cells averaged more expanded clones than CD4+.

Points on this clone: As yet, its antigen is unknown.

The TCR comes from an adult with an advanced solid tumor such as melanoma, head and neck, liver or kidney cancer. Sequenced material: CD4+ or CD8+ T cells sorted from blood, taken in a trial of the OX40 agonist ivuxolimab.

The CDR3 reads CASSQDGSGGTQYF. CDR3 in DNA: TGCGCCAGCAGCCAAGATGGTAGCGGTGGGACCCAGTACTTC. This chain joins TRBV4-1 and TRBJ2-5; maybe TRBD2 (6 bases). The CDR3 contains 14 residues. The V end lost 0 bases, the J end lost 7 bases, and 12 bases lay between the germline ends. The germline CDR1 and CDR2 sequences are MGHRA and YSYEKL.